The next 23 T cell receptor beta chains were all read from a single sample in a study of molecular identifiers for immune sequencing clone quantification. TCRdb reprocessed the PCR reads with MiXCR, giving one entry per CDR3 protein. The sample consists of approximately 550,000 distinct CDR3 sequences, about 26% of them appearing once. The sequenced sample was naive CD8+ T cells from blood, with Jurkat cell RNA spiked in. Sample subset: FACS-sorted CD8+CD4-CCR7+CD45RA+ naive T cells. These receptors all come from a human donor in good health. Some libraries in this study had Jurkat cell RNA spiked in.

Comments on this clonotype: A read error is likely, as this CDR3 ends without the conserved phenylalanine or tryptophan. V gene TRBV28 combines with J gene TRBJ2-1; TRBD2 agrees at 14 bases. The CDR3 has 17 amino acids. Trimming removed 5 bases from V and 5 bases from J; junction bases left unmatched: 8. Germline V gene sequence: CDR1 MDHEN, CDR2 SYDVKM. CDR3 protein: CASSPLGTSGRDNEQFL. For the CDR3, the DNA is TGTGCCAGCAGTCCCCTTGGGACTAGCGGGAGAGACAATGAGCAGTTCCTC.

This clonotype was detected only once. The V and J genes are TRBV30 and TRBJ2-7, with no clear D. Germline CDR1 GTSNPN, CDR2 SVGIG (reference sequence). Trimming pared 0 bases from V and 6 bases from J, leaving 9 bases between. The CDR3 consists of 12 residues. The CDR3 loop reads CAWSVARVEQYF. The CDR3 DNA sequence: TGTGCCTGGAGTGTAGCAAGGGTCGAGCAGTACTTC.

This chain joins TRBV4-3 and TRBJ2-3; TRBD2 aligns across 13 bases. The CDR3 runs 17 residues. Germline CDR1 and CDR2: LGHNA and YSLEER. Trimming took 0 bases from V and 6 from J; bases not matched to a gene: 6. The CDR3 DNA reads as TGCGCCAGCAGCCAAGATGTCGGGACTAGCGGGATGGATACGCAGTATTTT. Encoded protein: CASSQDVGTSGMDTQYF.

The gene calls are TRBV27 and TRBJ2-7, with 10 positions matching TRBD2. Germline V gives CDR1 MNHEY, CDR2 SMNVEV (reference sequence). Losses at the gene ends were 8 bases for V and 1 base for J; bases not matched to a gene: 11. The CDR3 has 16 residues. CDR3 nucleotide sequence: TGTGCCAGCGGTCCCGGGACTAGCGCCCCTTCCTACGAGCAGTACTTC. It encodes CASGPGTSAPSYEQYF.

The J gene is TRBJ1-4, the V gene TRBV7-9; 7 bases match TRBD1. The V gene end was trimmed by 1 base and the J gene end by 3 bases; junction bases not matched to a gene: 11. Germline V gene data show CDR1 as SEHNR and CDR2 as FQNEAQ (reference sequence). This CDR3 spans 18 amino acids. The CDR3 DNA sequence: TGTGCCAGCAGCTTAGTGGTTAAAACCGGGACAGCTAATGAAAAACTGTTTTTT. Protein sequence: CASSLVVKTGTANEKLFF.

This clonotype was counted ten times or more. V and J are TRBV29-1 and TRBJ1-1, with a weak D call TRBD1 (5 bases). This CDR3 comprises 14 residues. Germline V gives CDR1 SQVTM, CDR2 ANQGSEA. With 4 bases removed from V and 2 bases from J, the gap between germline ends came to 14 bases. This chain's CDR3 is CSVGGDRENTEAFF. For the CDR3, the DNA is TGCAGCGTTGGTGGCGACAGAGAAAACACTGAAGCTTTCTTT.

This clonotype was found many times. The chain joins TRBV29-1 to TRBJ2-5, with D hard to call. The ends were cut back, 6 bases at V and 4 bases at J, with 18 bases in the middle. CDR3 length: 14 amino acids. CDR1 SQVTM and CDR2 ANQGSEA come from the germline V gene. The CDR3 sequence: CSVVPGTVGETQYF. The CDR3 coding sequence is TGCAGCGTCGTCCCGGGCACAGTGGGAGAGACCCAGTACTTC.

This clonotype appeared a few times. The J gene is TRBJ2-7, the V gene TRBV7-7; tentatively, D is TRBD1 or TRBD2 (6 bases each). CDR3 length: 14 amino acids. Germline values: CDR1 SSHAT, CDR2 FNYEAQ (reference sequence). With 5 bases removed from V and 6 bases from J, the gap between germline ends came to 17 bases. The DNA of the CDR3 is TGTGCCAGCAGCGCGGGACAAGAAGACTTCGAGCAGTACTTC. It yields the protein CASSAGQEDFEQYF.

This clonotype was recorded a few times. CDR3 in DNA: TGTGCCAGCAGCTTGTGGCAACCCGACACTGAAGCTTTCTTT. Translation gives CASSLWQPDTEAFF. This rearrangement joins TRBV9 to TRBJ1-1; D ambiguous. The germline gives CDR1 SGDLS, CDR2 YYNGEE. This CDR3 is 14 amino acids long. Trimming removed 4 bases from V and 3 bases from J, with 13 bases in between.

This chain links TRBV5-4 with TRBJ1-1; TRBD1 matches at 8 bases. The junction had 7 bases not matched to a gene; V was cut back by 0 bases and J by 3 bases. Germline loops: CDR1 SGHNT, CDR2 YYREEE (reference sequence). The CDR3 consists of 16 residues. This chain's CDR3 is CASSLVPDREDTEAFF. CDR3 DNA: TGTGCCAGCAGCTTGGTACCGGACAGGGAGGACACTGAAGCTTTCTTT.

V is TRBV6-1 and J is TRBJ1-4; TRBD1 is a possible D gene (5 bases). The V and J ends lost 6 bases and 4 bases respectively, with 18 bases between them. In germline, CDR1 is MNHNS, CDR2 SASEGT. The CDR3 runs to 16 residues. For the CDR3, the DNA is TGTGCCAGCAGCCCATGGAAGGCAGGGCGTAATGAAAAACTGTTTTTT. Translating gives CASSPWKAGRNEKLFF.

Comments on this clonotype: Without the conserved terminal phenylalanine or tryptophan, this CDR3 likely stems from a read error. The chain carries TRBV7-2 and TRBJ2-5, with D maybe TRBD2 (6 bases). The V gene's germline CDR1 is SGHTA and CDR2 FQGNSA. The CDR3 totals 15 residues. CDR3 protein: CASSSTVGGQETQYI. The DNA of the CDR3 is TGCGCCAGCAGCTCAACTGTGGGGGGCCAAGAGACCCAGTACATC.

The table lists this clonotype with many counts. The chain uses TRBV15 and TRBJ2-5; 8 nucleotides align to TRBD2. V lost 3 bases and J lost 2; bases outside the gene matches: 8. This CDR3 has 16 amino acids. Germline CDR1 LNHNV, CDR2 YYDKDF (reference sequence). The DNA for the CDR3 is TGTGCCACCAGCAGCCATTTAGCGGGGTGGCAAGAGACCCAGTACTTC. Translating gives CATSSHLAGWQETQYF.

Of note for this clonotype: The junction differs from germline at one of its ends, possibly a read error. The chain has TRBV12-5 and TRBJ2-5; D remains ambiguous. The CDR3 runs to 14 residues. Germline CDR1 and CDR2: LGHNT and FRNRAP. In DNA, the CDR3 is TGTGCTAGTGATTTGGGGATGGGGATGGAGACCCAGTACTTC. Protein product: CASDLGMGMETQYF. Looking up the rest from reference TRBV12-5 and TRBJ2-5 gives the full variable domain: DARVTQTPRHKVTEMGQEVTMRCQPILGHNTVFWYRQTMMQGLELLAYFRNRAPLDDSGMPKDRFSAEMPDATLATLKIQPSEPRDSAVYFCASDLGMGMETQYFGPGTRLLVL.

The table lists this clonotype with a few counts. The chain couples TRBV9 to TRBJ2-3; D may be TRBD2 (6 bases). Germline V gives CDR1 SGDLS, CDR2 YYNGEE. The V end was cut by 3 bases, the J end by 6 bases, with 17 bases between. The CDR3 sequence is 15 residues long. The CDR3 sequence is CASSALGTGGDTQYF. The CDR3 coding sequence is TGTGCCAGCAGCGCGCTAGGGACCGGAGGGGATACGCAGTATTTT.

In the case of this clonotype: One end of the junction fails to match germline, which may point to a read error. This rearrangement joins TRBV30 to TRBJ2-7; D gene uncertain. Germline V gene lookup returns CDR1 GTSNPN and CDR2 SVGIG (reference sequence). The CDR3 is 11 amino acids. The chain's CDR3 is CAWSLSYERYF. Here the CDR3 DNA reads TGTGCCTGGAGTTTATCTTACGAGCGGTACTTC. Full variable domain (outside the CDR3, taken from reference TRBV30 and TRBJ2-7): SQTIHQWPATLVQPVGSPLSLECTVEGTSNPNLYWYRQAAGRGLQLLFYSVGIGQISSEVPQNLSASRPQDRQFILSSKKLLLSDSGFYLCAWSLSYERYFGPGTRLTVT.

There are many counts of this clonotype. The chain has TRBV30 and TRBJ2-1, with D possibly matching TRBD2 (6 bases). The CDR3 covers 13 residues. V lost 4 bases to trimming and J lost 0 bases, with 7 bases between them. Germline CDR1 and CDR2: GTSNPN and SVGIG (reference sequence). The CDR3 bases are TGTGCCTGGACCGGGGGCTCCTACAATGAGCAGTTCTTC. Amino acid sequence: CAWTGGSYNEQFF.

About this clonotype itself: The junction departs from the called germline gene at one end, perhaps through a read error. This rearrangement joins TRBV20-1 to TRBJ2-1; D is unresolved. Germline CDR1 DFQATT, CDR2 SNEGSKA (reference sequence). The CDR3 contains 12 residues. CDR3 sequence reads: CSARGPYNEQSF. For the CDR3, the DNA is TGCAGTGCTAGAGGGCCATACAATGAGCAGTCCTTC.

This clonotype was picked up many times. V and J are TRBV30 and TRBJ1-6; 9 bases map to TRBD1. After removal of 2 bases from V and 9 bases from J, the junction contained 5 bases not matched to a gene. In germline, CDR1 is GTSNPN, CDR2 SVGIG (reference sequence). CDR3 size: 14 residues. The CDR3 DNA follows: TGTGCCTGGAGTTCCGGACAGGGGAGTTCACCCCTCCACTTT. This sequence encodes CAWSSGQGSSPLHF.

Regarding this clonotype: This may be a read error, as it is one base from a much larger clone. J is TRBJ1-5 and V is TRBV12-3 or TRBV12-4; D uncertain. The germline V and J ends were trimmed by 5 bases and 7 bases, with 21 bases remaining between them. This CDR3 region has 16 residues. The CDR3 nucleotides read TGTGCCAGCAGTCCCGCTCGGCAGTCGATTAAGCAGCCCCAGCATTTT. Translated: CASSPARQSIKQPQHF.

This clonotype was counted a few times. This sequence joins TRBV12-3 or TRBV12-4 and TRBJ1-1; D uncertain. The CDR3 contains 11 residues. Trimming removed 3 bases at V and 11 bases at J, with 10 bases between. CDR3 sequence (DNA): TGTGCCAGCAGTTTCGGGGTAACGGCTTTCTTT. It codes for CASSFGVTAFF.

This clonotype appeared many times. This chain joins TRBV28 and TRBJ1-5; D may be TRBD1 (5 bases). Germline V CDR1 and CDR2: MDHEN, SYDVKM. The V end lost 2 bases, the J end lost 6 bases, and 14 bases lay between the germline ends. CDR3 length: 15 amino acids. CDR3 in DNA: TGTGCCAGCAGTTTAGGGCAGGTCGGGGGTCAGCCCCAGCATTTT. It yields the protein CASSLGQVGGQPQHF.

This chain links TRBV11-2 with TRBJ2-2; D is possibly TRBD1 (5 bases). This CDR3 comprises 14 residues. Germline CDR1 SGHAT, CDR2 FQNNGV. V lost 3 bases and J 4 bases, leaving 9 bases between the germline ends. CDR3 sequence reads: CASSFQGVTGELFF. The CDR3, as DNA: TGTGCCAGCAGCTTCCAGGGTGTCACCGGGGAGCTGTTTTTT. The full variable domain, its missing parts supplied by reference TRBV11-2 and TRBJ2-2, is EAGVAQSPRYKIIEKRQSVAFWCNPISGHATLYWYQQILGQGPKLLIQFQNNGVVDDSQLPKDRFSAERLKGVDSTLKIQPAKLEDSAVYLCASSFQGVTGELFFGEGSRLTVL.